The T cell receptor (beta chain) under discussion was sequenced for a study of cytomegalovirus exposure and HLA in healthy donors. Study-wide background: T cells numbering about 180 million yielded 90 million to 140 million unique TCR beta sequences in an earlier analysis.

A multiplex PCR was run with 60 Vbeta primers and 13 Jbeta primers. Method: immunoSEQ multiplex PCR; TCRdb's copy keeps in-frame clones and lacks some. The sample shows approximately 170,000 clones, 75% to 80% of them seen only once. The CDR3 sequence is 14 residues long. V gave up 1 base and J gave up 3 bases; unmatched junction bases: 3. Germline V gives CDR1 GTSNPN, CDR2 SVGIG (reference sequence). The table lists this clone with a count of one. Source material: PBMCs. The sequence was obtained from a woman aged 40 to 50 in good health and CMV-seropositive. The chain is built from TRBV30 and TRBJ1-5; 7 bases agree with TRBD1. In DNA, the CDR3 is TGTGCCTGGAGTGCAGGGGGGTCCAATCAGCCCCAGCATTTT. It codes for CAWSAGGSNQPQHF.